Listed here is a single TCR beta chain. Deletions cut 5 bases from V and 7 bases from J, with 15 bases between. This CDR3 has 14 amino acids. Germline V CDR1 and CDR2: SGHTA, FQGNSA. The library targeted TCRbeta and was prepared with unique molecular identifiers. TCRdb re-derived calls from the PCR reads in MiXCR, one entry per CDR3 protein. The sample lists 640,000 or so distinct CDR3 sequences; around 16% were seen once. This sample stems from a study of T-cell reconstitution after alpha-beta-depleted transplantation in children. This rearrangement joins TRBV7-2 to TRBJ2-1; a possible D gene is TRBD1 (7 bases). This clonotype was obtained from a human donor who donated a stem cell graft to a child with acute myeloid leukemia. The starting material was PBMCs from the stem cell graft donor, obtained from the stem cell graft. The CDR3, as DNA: TGTGCCAGCAGCCCGCAGGGGGGCTGGAATGAGCAGTTCTTC. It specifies CASSPQGGWNEQFF.